Presented here are 12 T cell receptor beta chains from one specimen sequenced in a study of blood T cell repertoires in COVID-19 (dated by TCRdb to about 2020). Libraries were prepared through the immunoSEQ multiplex PCR assay. TCRdb re-hosts the immuneACCESS table, in-frame sequences only. Its copies lack some clones; in the studies checked, an unresolved V gene accounts for under half of them, and the cause for the rest is not known. Recorded for this sample are 300,000 to 350,000 clones; about four fifths of them occurred a single time. Jointly, the top ten make up around 3% of the sample. The sequenced material came from peripheral blood. These receptors were collected from a man aged 30 to 45 with active or convalescent COVID-19.

This clone was seen once. The rearrangement links TRBV10-3 to TRBJ1-2, with TRBD1 identical over 9 bases. Germline V gene data show CDR1 as ENHRY and CDR2 as SYGVKD. V lost 7 bases, J lost 3 bases, and 12 bases stayed unmatched. There are 16 residues in the CDR3. The CDR3 coding sequence is TGTGCCATCACCTCCATAAAACGGGACAGGGACTATGGCTACACCTTC. It translates to CAITSIKRDRDYGYTF.

The CDR3 DNA follows: TGCGCCAGCAGCTTCCGGGACACCATATATTTT. It codes for CASSFRDTIYF. This sequence joins TRBV5-1 and TRBJ1-3; D is unresolved. V lost 2 bases and J 8 bases, leaving 5 bases between the germline ends. This CDR3 is built from 11 residues. Germline V lookup: CDR1 SGHRS, CDR2 YFSETQ.

This chain connects TRBV10-3 to TRBJ1-5; TRBD1 is a possible D gene (6 bases). Trimming stripped 5 bases from V and 4 bases from J, with 15 bases between. Per germline, CDR1 ENHRY and CDR2 SYGVKD. The CDR3 length is 15 residues. The CDR3, as DNA: TGTGCCATCAGTCGAGCTTTACAGGGAAATCAGCCCCAGCATTTT. Its protein product is CAISRALQGNQPQHF.

The CDR3 DNA reads as TGTGCCAGTAAAAGGGAGCCGATGAACACTGAAGCTTTCTTT. It codes for CASKREPMNTEAFF. This rearrangement joins TRBV19 to TRBJ1-1; D not resolved. V lost 7 bases and J lost 0, with 12 bases in between. Germline CDR1 and CDR2: LNHDA and SQIVND (reference sequence). The CDR3 sequence is 14 residues long.

The chain combines TRBV7-9 with TRBJ2-3; D is unclear. The CDR3 is 13 residues long. Germline loops: CDR1 SEHNR, CDR2 FQNEAQ (reference sequence). V dropped 1 base and J dropped 6 bases, with 8 bases sitting between them. CDR3 nucleotides: TGTGCCAGCAGCTTAGGAGTGTTGGATACGCAGTATTTT. Its translation is CASSLGVLDTQYF.

The chain is built from TRBV7-9 and TRBJ2-2; D ambiguous. V gave up 5 bases and J gave up 3 bases, with 4 bases separating them. Germline loops: CDR1 SEHNR, CDR2 FQNEAQ (reference sequence). The CDR3 is 12 amino acids. Here the CDR3 reads CASSRDTGELFF. The CDR3 nucleotides are TGTGCCAGCAGCCGAGACACCGGGGAGCTGTTTTTT.

CDR3 amino acids: CASSDRGSEAFF. The CDR3 DNA follows: TGTGCCAGTAGTGACAGGGGTTCTGAAGCTTTCTTT. The chain couples TRBV19 to TRBJ1-1; 8 positions match TRBD1. The V segment lost 5 bases and the J segment 6 bases; nucleotides outside the gene matches: 2. This CDR3 comprises 12 residues. Germline CDR1 and CDR2: LNHDA and SQIVND (reference sequence).

This clone has only one observation. The gene calls are TRBV10-3 and TRBJ1-3; D gene unclear. Germline loops: CDR1 ENHRY, CDR2 SYGVKD. The length of the CDR3 is 15 residues. The V end lost 3 bases, the J end lost 5 bases, and 14 bases lay between the germline ends. The CDR3 spells CAISELGGNRNTIYF. The DNA of the CDR3 is TGTGCCATCAGTGAATTAGGAGGGAATAGAAACACCATATATTTT.

The chain couples TRBV4-3 to TRBJ1-3; 7 positions agree with TRBD1. The CDR3 extends over 16 amino acids. Germline-derived CDR1 and CDR2 are LGHNA and YSLEER. With 4 bases clipped from V and 0 bases from J, the junction kept 6 bases outside the gene matches. DNA of the CDR3: TGCGCCAGCAGCCCGGGAGGGGGCCTCTCTGGAAACACCATATATTTT. Protein: CASSPGGGLSGNTIYF.

The chain has TRBV7-2 and TRBJ2-3; 7 positions agree with TRBD2. Germline assignment: CDR1 SGHTA and CDR2 FQGNSA. The CDR3 sequence is 16 residues long. Trimming cost V 6 bases and J 6 bases; bases outside gene matches: 15. The CDR3 is CASRIGGGRGADTQYF. CDR3 bases: TGTGCCAGCAGAATAGGAGGCGGGAGAGGCGCCGATACGCAGTATTTT.

This clone has just one count. The chain employs TRBV21-1 and TRBJ1-1; TRBD1, as called in the table, went unchecked against the DNA. TRBV21-1 is tagged as a pseudogene. CDR3 length: 14 residues. The CDR3 spells CASNFRDKNTEAFF. The DNA for the CDR3 is TGTGCCAGCAACTTCCGGGACAAGAACACTGAAGCTTTCTTT.

This rearrangement joins TRBV5-1 to TRBJ2-7; D may be TRBD1 (6 bases). Trimming removed 4 bases at V and 1 base at J, with 9 bases between. The CDR3 has 13 residues. CDR1 is SGHRS, CDR2 YFSETQ, per germline. The CDR3: CASSQGQSYEQYF. The CDR3 coding sequence is TGCGCCAGCAGCCAAGGACAGTCCTACGAGCAGTACTTC.